This T cell receptor beta chain derives from a study of cytomegalovirus exposure and HLA in healthy donors (dated by TCRdb to about 2017). Background for the entire study: The 670 or so repertoires of the first cohort and the roughly 120 validation repertoires were produced on the same platform, according to a later analysis. The study aimed to test whether signatures of past pathogen exposure could be identified by cataloging public T cell receptors. Besides the first cohort of 550 to 750 subjects, a separate validation cohort made up of 120 different subjects was used. To predict cytomegalovirus infection status, the study combined high-throughput TCR immunosequencing, statistical association of individual TCRs with disease status, and machine learning.

Summary of the overall study and its limitations: While some public TCRs were present in many individuals, most TCR sequences turned up only very rarely across donors. In a later analysis, TCRs clustered in the first cohort were found to also tend to co-occur in the approximately 120 validation repertoires, with roughly 93% of cluster scores above 0. In the study, around 150 TCR beta chains were listed as associated with cytomegalovirus. In both the original and validation cohorts, the classifier was reported to diagnose cytomegalovirus status with high specificity and sensitivity. All 130 or so repertoires were used to score co-occurrence in the validation cohort in a later analysis, because that analysis had no HLA typing for the cohort. The authors suggested that the approach could potentially be generalized to other disease states and immunological phenotypes. Three of the identified cytomegalovirus-associated TCR beta chains were confirmed in vitro to be specific for cytomegalovirus antigens.

V has 1 base trimmed and J has 4 bases trimmed; junction bases matching no gene number 11. Inclusive of the bounding cysteine and phenylalanine, the CDR3 is 18 residues long. The kept DNA is CDR3 alone, 54 bases in frame from the first base. CDR1 LGHNA and CDR2 YSLEER are derived from the germline V gene. In regard to this clone: No cognate antigen has been identified for it. Base qualities were left out, and no much larger clone turns up one base away.

Separate from the approximately 730-subject first cohort, the validation cohort of roughly 130 subjects was the group to which the donors belonged. Preparation of the library involved the immunoSEQ multiplex PCR assay. As for the original processing: A statistical classification framework was developed to diagnose cytomegalovirus status using the catalog of TCR beta chain sequences. Held by TCRdb, this immuneACCESS table contains in-frame sequences only and omits some clones. Under half of the omission traces to an unresolved V gene where checked; the cause of the rest is unknown. Clone size and V and J calls were adopted from that table, with D and trimming inferred from the DNA. This sample is represented by roughly 260,000 clones; 80% to 90% of them were singletons. About 3% of the sample is held by the ten biggest clonotypes.

The origin of this receptor is a young man in good health and CMV-seronegative. The rearranged chain carries TRBV4-3 and TRBJ1-2; 11 bases in the junction line up with TRBD1. Material: PBMCs. The CDR3 region: CASSQARHGDRGFYGYTF. In nucleotide form, the sequence is TGCGCCAGCAGCCAAGCACGCCACGGGGACAGGGGGTTCTATGGCTACACCTTC.